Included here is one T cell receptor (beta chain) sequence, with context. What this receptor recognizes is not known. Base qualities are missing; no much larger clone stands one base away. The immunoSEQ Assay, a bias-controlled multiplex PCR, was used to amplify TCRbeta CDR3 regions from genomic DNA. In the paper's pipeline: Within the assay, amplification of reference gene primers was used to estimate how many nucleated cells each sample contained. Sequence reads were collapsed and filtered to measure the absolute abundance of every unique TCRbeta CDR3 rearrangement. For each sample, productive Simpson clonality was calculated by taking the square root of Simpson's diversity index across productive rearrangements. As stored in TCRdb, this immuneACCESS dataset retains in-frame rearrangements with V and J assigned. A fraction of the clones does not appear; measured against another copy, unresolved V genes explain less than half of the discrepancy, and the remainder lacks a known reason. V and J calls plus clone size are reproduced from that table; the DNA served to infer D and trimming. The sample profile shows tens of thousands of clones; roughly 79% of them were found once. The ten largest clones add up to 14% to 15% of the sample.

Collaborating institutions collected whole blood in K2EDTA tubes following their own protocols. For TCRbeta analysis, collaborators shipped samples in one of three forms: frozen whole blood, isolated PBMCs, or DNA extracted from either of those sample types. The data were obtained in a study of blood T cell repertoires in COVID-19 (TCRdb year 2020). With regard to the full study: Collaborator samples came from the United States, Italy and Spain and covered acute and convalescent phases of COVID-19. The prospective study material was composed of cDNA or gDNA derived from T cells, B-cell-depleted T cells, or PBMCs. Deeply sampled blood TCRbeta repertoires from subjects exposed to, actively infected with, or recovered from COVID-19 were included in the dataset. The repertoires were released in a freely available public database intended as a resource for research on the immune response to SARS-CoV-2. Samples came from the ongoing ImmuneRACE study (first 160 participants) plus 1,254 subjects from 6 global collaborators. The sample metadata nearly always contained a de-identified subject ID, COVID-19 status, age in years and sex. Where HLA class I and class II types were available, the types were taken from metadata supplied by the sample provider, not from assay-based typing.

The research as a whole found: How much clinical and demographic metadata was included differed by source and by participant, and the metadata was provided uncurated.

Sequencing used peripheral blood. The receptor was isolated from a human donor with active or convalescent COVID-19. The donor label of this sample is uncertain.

CDR3 protein: CASSLHGYGYTF. The DNA is TGTGCCAGCAGTTTACACGGCTATGGCTACACCTTC. This chain joins TRBV28 to TRBJ1-2; the D gene remains uncertain. The germline V gene supplies CDR1 MDHEN and CDR2 SYDVKM. Deletion took 2 bases off V and 4 bases off J, with a span of 5 bases between the germline ends. The CDR3 spans 12 residues, from the cysteine through the phenylalanine. Kept here is only the CDR3 DNA, which spans 36 bases and is read in frame from base 1.